The T cell receptor (beta chain) described here comes from a study of radiation and T cells in renal cell carcinoma. Study-wide points: From baseline, blood top tumor clonotypes peaked at 2 weeks post-radiation. Pretreatment tumor biopsies were lacking, so baseline clonotypes are unknown.

Time point indicated: blood 2 weeks post-SBRT. The sample's treatment: 15 Gy SBRT to primary tumor, nephrectomy 4 weeks later. The CDR3 has 11 amino acids. The ends were cut back, 4 bases at V and 2 bases at J, with 6 bases in the middle. Germline-derived CDR1 and CDR2 are GTSNPN and SVGIG (reference sequence). Worth noting for this clone: The target antigen is unknown.

Here immunoSEQ multiplex PCR was the method, and the copy in TCRdb shows in-frame clones only, minus some. Among 120,000 or so clones listed, 81% were seen once. The chain links TRBV30 to TRBJ2-7; D possibly corresponds to TRBD2 (5 bases). This TCR derives from a man between 50 and 59 years old with renal cell carcinoma. Specimen: blood, collected from a patient whose treatment included radiotherapy and nephrectomy. CDR3 protein: CAWMRAYEQYF. The CDR3 DNA reads as TGTGCCTGGATGAGGGCCTACGAGCAGTACTTC. The whole variable domain, filled in from reference TRBV30 and TRBJ2-7, reads SQTIHQWPATLVQPVGSPLSLECTVEGTSNPNLYWYRQAAGRGLQLLFYSVGIGQISSEVPQNLSASRPQDRQFILSSKKLLLSDSGFYLCAWMRAYEQYFGPGTRLTVT.